The 2 T cell receptor beta chains listed next were all sequenced from one sample in a study of blood T cell repertoires in COVID-19. Only in-frame clones appear in the TCRdb table, and some are missing; sequencing was by immunoSEQ multiplex PCR. This sample has approximately 200,000 clones, with about 81% found just once. Sequenced material: peripheral blood. The receptors were sampled from a woman aged 80 or older with COVID-19, enrolled during active disease.

In this sample, this clone turned up a few times. This rearrangement joins TRBV7-8 to TRBJ2-3, with D possibly matching TRBD1 (6 bases). This CDR3 region has 15 residues. Germline V gene lookup returns CDR1 SGHVS and CDR2 FQNEAQ. Deletions cut 4 bases from V and 4 bases from J, with 15 bases between. The CDR3 reads CASSSYGDKSDTQYF. The CDR3 nucleotides are TGTGCCAGCAGCTCCTACGGGGACAAATCAGATACGCAGTATTTT.

The chain combines TRBV28 with TRBJ2-3, with 11 bases fitting TRBD2. The CDR3 is 14 residues long. With 6 bases clipped from V and 3 bases from J, the junction kept 2 bases outside the gene matches. CDR1 and CDR2 (germline): MDHEN, SYDVKM. The CDR3, as DNA: TGTGCCAGCAGGAGACTAGCGGGAACAGATACGCAGTATTTT. It is translated as CASRRLAGTDTQYF.